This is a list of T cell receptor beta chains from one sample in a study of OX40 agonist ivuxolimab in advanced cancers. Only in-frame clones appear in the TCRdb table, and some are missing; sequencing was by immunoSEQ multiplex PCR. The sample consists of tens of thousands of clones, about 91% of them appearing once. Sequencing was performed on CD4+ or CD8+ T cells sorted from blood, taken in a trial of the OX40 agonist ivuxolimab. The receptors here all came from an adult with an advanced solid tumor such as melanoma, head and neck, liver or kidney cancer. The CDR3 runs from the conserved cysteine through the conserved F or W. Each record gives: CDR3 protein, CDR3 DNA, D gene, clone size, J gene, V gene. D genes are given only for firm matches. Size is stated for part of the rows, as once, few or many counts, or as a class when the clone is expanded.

CASRTRNTGELFF	TGTGCCAGCAGGACAAGGAACACCGGGGAGCTGTTTTTT	NA	NA	TRBJ2-2	TRBV2
CASSLADFVFLEQFF	TGCGCCAGCAGCTTGGCGGACTTCGTCTTTTTGGAGCAGTTCTTC	NA	NA	TRBJ2-1	TRBV5-1
CASSIQQTTGELFF	TGTGCCAGTAGTATACAGCAGACCACCGGGGAGCTGTTTTTT	NA	NA	TRBJ2-2	TRBV19
CASSFRPIPQETQYF	TGTGCCAGCAGTTTTCGGCCGATTCCGCAAGAGACCCAGTACTTC	NA	NA	TRBJ2-5	TRBV28
CASSTAIRLAGAYNEQFF	TGTGCCAGTAGTACCGCAATTCGACTAGCGGGAGCCTACAATGAGCAGTTCTTC	TRBD2	NA	TRBJ2-1	TRBV19
CASSIGRGRTEAFF	TGTGCCAGTAGTATAGGCAGGGGACGGACTGAAGCTTTCTTT	NA	NA	TRBJ1-1	TRBV19
CASSQPGNTEAFF	TGCGCCAGCAGCCAACCAGGGAACACTGAAGCTTTCTTT	NA	NA	TRBJ1-1	TRBV4-1
CASSLDGTSYNEQFF	TGTGCCAGCAGCTTAGATGGGACCTCCTACAATGAGCAGTTCTTC	NA	NA	TRBJ2-1	TRBV7-6
CATSRDRFQHF	TGTGCCACCAGCAGAGACAGGTTCCAGCATTTT	NA	NA	TRBJ1-5	TRBV15
CASNNNNRGKETQYF	TGTGCCAGCAACAATAATAACAGGGGGAAAGAGACCCAGTACTTC	TRBD1	NA	TRBJ2-5	TRBV6-1
CASRRDRGRTEAFF	TGTGCCAGCAGACGAGACAGGGGTCGGACTGAAGCTTTCTTT	TRBD1	NA	TRBJ1-1	TRBV6-5
CASSLGFVSEAFF	TGCGCCAGCAGCTTGGGGTTTGTATCTGAAGCTTTCTTT	NA	NA	TRBJ1-1	TRBV5-1
CASSTGQGGQPQHF	TGTGCCAGCAGTACCGGACAGGGTGGTCAGCCCCAGCATTTT	TRBD1	NA	TRBJ1-5	TRBV7-9
CSVEYRSVETQYF	TGCAGCGTTGAATACAGATCGGTGGAGACCCAGTACTTC	NA	NA	TRBJ2-5	TRBV29-1
CASSVGGQGDYEQYF	TGTGCCAGCAGCGTAGGGGGACAGGGAGACTACGAGCAGTACTTC	TRBD1	NA	TRBJ2-7	TRBV9
CSVRTGGNSNQPQHF	TGCAGCGTACGGACAGGGGGGAATAGCAATCAGCCCCAGCATTTT	TRBD1	once	TRBJ1-5	TRBV29-1
CASSLPTGPNSNQPQHF	TGTGCCAGCAGTTTACCTACAGGGCCGAATAGCAATCAGCCCCAGCATTTT	NA	NA	TRBJ1-5	TRBV28
CASSIVSGLEGNQPQHF	TGTGCCAGTAGTATAGTGTCCGGGCTCGAGGGAAATCAGCCCCAGCATTTT	NA	NA	TRBJ1-5	TRBV19
CASSPDSPMGTGELFF	TGTGCCAGCTCACCGGACAGCCCTATGGGAACCGGGGAGCTGTTTTTT	NA	NA	TRBJ2-2	TRBV18
CASNQASTDTQYF	TGTGCCTCTAACCAGGCTAGCACAGATACGCAGTATTTT	NA	NA	TRBJ2-3	TRBV18
CASSRTSGRAYNEQFF	TGCGCCAGCAGCCGCACTAGCGGGAGGGCCTACAATGAGCAGTTCTTC	TRBD2	NA	TRBJ2-1	TRBV5-1
CASSQSGTADYNSPLHF	TGTGCCAGTAGCCAGTCCGGGACCGCCGATTATAATTCACCCCTCCACTTT	NA	NA	TRBJ1-6	TRBV19
CASLYTGTGFTDTQYF	TGTGCCAGCCTTTATACCGGGACAGGGTTCACAGATACGCAGTATTTT	TRBD1	NA	TRBJ2-3	TRBV6-6
CATSRLQTGGYETQYF	TGTGCCACCAGCAGACTCCAGACAGGGGGCTATGAGACCCAGTACTTC	TRBD1	NA	TRBJ2-5	TRBV15
CASSREKANYGYTF	TGTGCCAGCAGCAGAGAAAAAGCTAACTATGGCTACACCTTC	NA	once	TRBJ1-2	TRBV6-1
CASSMTGGQRTYEQYF	TGTGCCAGTAGTATGACAGGGGGCCAAAGGACCTACGAGCAGTACTTC	TRBD1	NA	TRBJ2-7	TRBV19
CASSLETRNQPQHF	TGTGCCAGCTCACTGGAGACCCGGAATCAGCCCCAGCATTTT	NA	NA	TRBJ1-5	TRBV18
CASSLVGRGGAEQYF	TGTGCCAGCAGCTTAGTCGGACGCGGAGGCGCCGAGCAGTACTTC	NA	NA	TRBJ2-7	TRBV11-2
CASSVLTASSYEQYF	TGTGCCAGCAGTGTTTTAACGGCTTCCTCCTACGAGCAGTACTTC	NA	NA	TRBJ2-7	TRBV27
CASSLNGIMGGYTF	TGTGCCAGCAGCTTGAACGGGATCATGGGGGGCTACACCTTC	NA	NA	TRBJ1-2	TRBV5-5
CASSFSRVYNEQFF	TGTGCCAGCAGTTTCTCACGGGTCTACAATGAGCAGTTCTTC	NA	NA	TRBJ2-1	TRBV28
CASSQDDYEQYF	TGTGCCAGCAGCCAAGATGACTACGAGCAGTACTTC	NA	NA	TRBJ2-7	TRBV14
CASSLERNYNEQFF	TGTGCCAGCAGCCTCGAGCGGAACTACAATGAGCAGTTCTTC	NA	NA	TRBJ2-1	TRBV14
CASSRPGQGDEKLFF	TGTGCCAGCAGCCGACCGGGACAGGGGGATGAAAAACTGTTTTTT	TRBD1	NA	TRBJ1-4	TRBV5-5
CAWSGLAVSTDTQYF	TGTGCCTGGAGTGGGCTAGCGGTGAGCACAGATACGCAGTATTTT	TRBD2	NA	TRBJ2-3	TRBV30
CAWSGQGIFRAFF	TGTGCCTGGAGCGGACAGGGAATATTCAGAGCTTTCTTT	TRBD1	NA	TRBJ1-1	TRBV30
CASTGTANTGELFF	TGTGCCAGTACCGGGACAGCCAACACCGGGGAGCTGTTTTTT	TRBD1	NA	TRBJ2-2	TRBV19
CASSSPGTRNTGELFF	TGTGCCAGCAGTTCCCCCGGGACCCGGAACACCGGGGAGCTGTTTTTT	NA	NA	TRBJ2-2	TRBV6-6
CASISGTGSQPQHF	TGTGCCAGCATCTCCGGGACAGGGTCTCAGCCCCAGCATTTT	TRBD1	NA	TRBJ1-5	TRBV6-5
CASTSSGGYTF	TGTGCCAGTACCAGTTCAGGGGGCTACACCTTC	NA	NA	TRBJ1-2	TRBV19
CASSPRLGSYNEQFF	TGTGCCAGCTCACCCCGACTAGGGTCCTACAATGAGCAGTTCTTC	NA	NA	TRBJ2-1	TRBV18
CASTPTGTQYEQYF	TGTGCCAGTACTCCAACCGGGACACAGTACGAGCAGTACTTC	NA	NA	TRBJ2-7	TRBV19
CASSPSWGTDTQYF	TGTGCCAGCAGCCCTAGCTGGGGGACAGATACGCAGTATTTT	NA	NA	TRBJ2-3	TRBV7-2
CASSFPYGYTF	TGTGCCAGCAGCTTCCCCTATGGCTACACCTTC	NA	NA	TRBJ1-2	TRBV7-6